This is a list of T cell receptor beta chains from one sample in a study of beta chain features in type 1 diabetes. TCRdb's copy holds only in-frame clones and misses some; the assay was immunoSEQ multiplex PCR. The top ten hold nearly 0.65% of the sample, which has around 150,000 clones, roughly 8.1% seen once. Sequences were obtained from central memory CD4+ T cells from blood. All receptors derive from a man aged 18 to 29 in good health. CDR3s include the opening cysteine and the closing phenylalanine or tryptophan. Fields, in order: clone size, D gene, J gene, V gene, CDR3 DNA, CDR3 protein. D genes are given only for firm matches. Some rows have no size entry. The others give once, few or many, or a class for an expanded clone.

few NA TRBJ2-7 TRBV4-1 TGCGCCAGCAAGGGAAATACAGGTTCGGGTTACGAGCAGTACTTC CASKGNTGSGYEQYF
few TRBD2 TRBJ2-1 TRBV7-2 TGTGCCAGCAGCCCCCCGGGACTAGCGGGGTACAATGAGCAGTTCTTC CASSPPGLAGYNEQFF
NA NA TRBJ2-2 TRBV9 TGTGCCAGCAGCGTAGCGACCAGGCAGAACACCGGGGAGCTGTTTTTT CASSVATRQNTGELFF
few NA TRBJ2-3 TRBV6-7 TGTGCCAGCAGTTACTCTTTAAAACCCCTCCGGACAGATACGCAGTATTTT CASSYSLKPLRTDTQYF
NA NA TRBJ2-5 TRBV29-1 TGCAGCGTTGTGTCTGAAGAGACCCAGTACTTC CSVVSEETQYF
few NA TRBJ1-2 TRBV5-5 TGTGCCAGCAGCTTGGGACAGGCGAGCTATGGCTACACCTTC CASSLGQASYGYTF
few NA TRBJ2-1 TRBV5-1 TGCGCCAGCAGCTTGGAGAGTCTGACCTACAATGAGCAGTTCTTC CASSLESLTYNEQFF
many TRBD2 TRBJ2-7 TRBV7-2 TGTGCCAGCAGCTTAGTCGTAGCGGGGGCCTACGAGCAGTACTTC CASSLVVAGAYEQYF
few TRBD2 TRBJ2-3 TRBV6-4 TGTGCCAGCAGTGAACGGACGGGGGGGGGTCGAAATACGCAGTATTTT CASSERTGGGRNTQYF
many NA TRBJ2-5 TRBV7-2 TGTGCCAGCAGTTTAAGAGGGCGGGAGACCCAGTACTTC CASSLRGRETQYF
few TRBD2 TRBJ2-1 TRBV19 TGTGCCAGTAGTATGGCGGGAGTGTACAATGAGCAGTTCTTC CASSMAGVYNEQFF
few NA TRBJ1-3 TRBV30 TGTGCCTGGAATGGAAAGGGGTCTGGAAACACCATATATTTT CAWNGKGSGNTIYF
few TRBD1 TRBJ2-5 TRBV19 TGTGCCAGTAGTGCCAACAGGGGAGAGACCCAGTACTTC CASSANRGETQYF
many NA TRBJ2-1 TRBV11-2 TGTGCCAGCAGCTTAGACCCCTCCGCGGGTGAGCAGTTCTTC CASSLDPSAGEQFF
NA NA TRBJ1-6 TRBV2 TGTGCCAGCAGTGGGACAGAAAATTCACCCCTCCACTTT CASSGTENSPLHF
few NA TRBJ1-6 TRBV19 TGTGCCAGTACTGTTCCGGGTAATTCACCCCTCCACTTT CASTVPGNSPLHF
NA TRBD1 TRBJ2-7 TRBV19 TGTGCCAGTAGTATAGCCATAGCCCGGACAGGAACTACCTACGAGCAGTACTTC CASSIAIARTGTTYEQYF
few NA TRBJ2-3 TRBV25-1 TGTGCCAGCAGTGCATACAGAGATACGCAGTATTTT CASSAYRDTQYF
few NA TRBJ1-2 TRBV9 TGTGCCAGCAGCGTAGTAGCCCAGGGCGACTATGGCTACACCTTC CASSVVAQGDYGYTF
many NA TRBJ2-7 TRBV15 TGTGCCACCAGCAGCTTCGGGGGCGAGCAGTACTTC CATSSFGGEQYF
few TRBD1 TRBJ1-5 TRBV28 TGTGCCAGCAGTTCCCCCGCCGGGACAGGGAAACGAAGCAATCAGCCCCAGCATTTT CASSSPAGTGKRSNQPQHF
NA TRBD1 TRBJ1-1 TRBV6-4 TGTGCCAGCAGTGGAATTAGGAGGGGGCAAACTGAAGCTTTCTTT CASSGIRRGQTEAFF
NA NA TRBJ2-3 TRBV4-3 TGCGCCAGCAGCCAAGATCTCCTAGCAGGCGATACGCAGTATTTT CASSQDLLAGDTQYF
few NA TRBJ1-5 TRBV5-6 TGTGCCAGCAGCTCGACCCCAGGGGAGTATCAGCCCCAGCATTTT CASSSTPGEYQPQHF
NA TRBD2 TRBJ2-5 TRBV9 TGTGCCAGCAGCCCTGGACTAGCGGGAGGTCGGGAGGCCCAGTACTTC CASSPGLAGGREAQYF